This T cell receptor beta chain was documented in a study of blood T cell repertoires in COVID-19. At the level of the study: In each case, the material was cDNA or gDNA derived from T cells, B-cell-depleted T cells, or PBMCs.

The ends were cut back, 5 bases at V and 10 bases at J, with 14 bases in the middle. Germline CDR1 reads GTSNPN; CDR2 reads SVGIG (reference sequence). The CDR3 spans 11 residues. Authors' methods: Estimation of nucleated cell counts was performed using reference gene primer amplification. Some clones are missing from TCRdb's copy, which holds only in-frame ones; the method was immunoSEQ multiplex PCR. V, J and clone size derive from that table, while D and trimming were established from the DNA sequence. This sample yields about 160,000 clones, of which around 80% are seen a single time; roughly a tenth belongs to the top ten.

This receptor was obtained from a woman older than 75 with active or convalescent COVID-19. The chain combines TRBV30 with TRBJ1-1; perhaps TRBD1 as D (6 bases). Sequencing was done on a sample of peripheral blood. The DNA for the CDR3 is TGTGCCTGGCGCACAGGGAGATCAGCTTTCTTT. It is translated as CAWRTGRSAFF.